The rows below give T cell receptor beta chains drawn from one sample of a study of blood T cell repertoires in COVID-19. Profiling relied on immunoSEQ multiplex PCR, and the TCRdb table lists in-frame clones only, not all of them. The sample has around 390,000 clones, more than 75% seen once. Material for sequencing was PBMCs or T cells enriched from blood (not recorded which). These receptors all come from a woman in her forties or fifties who had recovered from COVID-19. The CDR3 runs from the conserved cysteine through the conserved F or W. Each record gives: J gene, V gene, D gene, clone size, CDR3 protein, CDR3 DNA. D genes are given only for firm matches. The listing skips clone size in some rows; elsewhere it reads once, few, many or a size class.

j_gene: TRBJ1-2
v_gene: TRBV3-1/TRBV3-2
d_gene: -
abundance: once
CDR3aa: CASSQGTVPRGHGYTF
CDR3nt: TGTGCCAGCAGCCAGGGGACTGTTCCTAGGGGTCATGGCTACACCTTC

j_gene: TRBJ2-7
v_gene: TRBV10-3
d_gene: TRBD1
abundance: -
CDR3aa: CATRTGAHEQYF
CDR3nt: TGTGCCACAAGAACAGGGGCCCACGAGCAGTACTTC

j_gene: TRBJ2-3
v_gene: TRBV5-1
d_gene: -
abundance: -
CDR3aa: CASSLEGGGDTQYF
CDR3nt: TGCGCCAGCAGCTTGGAGGGAGGGGGAGATACGCAGTATTTT

j_gene: TRBJ1-5
v_gene: TRBV19
d_gene: -
abundance: few
CDR3aa: CASSWTASNQPQHF
CDR3nt: TGTGCCAGTAGTTGGACAGCTAGCAATCAGCCCCAGCATTTT

j_gene: TRBJ1-1
v_gene: TRBV30
d_gene: TRBD1
abundance: -
CDR3aa: CAWSGGQRLEAFF
CDR3nt: TGTGCCTGGAGTGGGGGACAGCGTTTGGAAGCTTTCTTT

j_gene: TRBJ2-2
v_gene: TRBV27
d_gene: -
abundance: -
CDR3aa: CASRDWGPGELFF
CDR3nt: TGTGCCAGCAGAGACTGGGGGCCCGGGGAGCTGTTTTTT

j_gene: TRBJ1-2
v_gene: TRBV2
d_gene: TRBD1
abundance: -
CDR3aa: CASSVYRDSYGYTF
CDR3nt: TGTGCCAGCAGTGTCTATCGGGACAGCTATGGCTACACCTTC

j_gene: TRBJ1-1
v_gene: TRBV18
d_gene: TRBD1
abundance: -
CDR3aa: CASHRDRGNTEAFF
CDR3nt: TGTGCCAGCCACCGGGACAGGGGGAACACTGAAGCTTTCTTT

j_gene: TRBJ1-5
v_gene: TRBV27
d_gene: -
abundance: few
CDR3aa: CASSLIAGYQPQHF
CDR3nt: TGTGCCAGCAGTTTAATTGCCGGTTATCAGCCCCAGCATTTT

j_gene: TRBJ2-3
v_gene: TRBV18
d_gene: -
abundance: -
CDR3aa: CASQAYTDTQYF
CDR3nt: TGTGCCAGCCAGGCCTACACAGATACGCAGTATTTT

j_gene: TRBJ2-2
v_gene: TRBV11-2
d_gene: -
abundance: -
CDR3aa: CASSLDRARELFF
CDR3nt: TGTGCCAGCAGCTTAGACAGGGCTAGGGAGCTGTTTTTT

j_gene: TRBJ2-5
v_gene: TRBV11-2
d_gene: -
abundance: -
CDR3aa: CASSGQTGETQYF
CDR3nt: TGTGCCAGCAGCGGCCAGACTGGGGAGACCCAGTACTTC

j_gene: TRBJ1-2
v_gene: TRBV9
d_gene: TRBD1
abundance: -
CDR3aa: CASSVHRGSNYGYTF
CDR3nt: TGTGCCAGCAGCGTACACAGGGGAAGTAACTATGGCTACACCTTC

j_gene: TRBJ1-2
v_gene: TRBV3-1/TRBV3-2
d_gene: -
abundance: -
CDR3aa: CASSQGGRGRGYTF
CDR3nt: TGTGCCAGCAGCCAAGGCGGGCGAGGGAGAGGCTACACCTTC

j_gene: TRBJ1-2
v_gene: TRBV28
d_gene: -
abundance: -
CDR3aa: CASSLSNRPYGYTF
CDR3nt: TGTGCCAGCAGTCTCTCTAACAGGCCCTACGGCTACACCTTC

j_gene: TRBJ1-5
v_gene: TRBV5-1
d_gene: -
abundance: -
CDR3aa: CASSLGEDSNQPQHF
CDR3nt: TGCGCCAGCAGCTTGGGAGAAGATAGCAATCAGCCCCAGCATTTT

j_gene: TRBJ1-3
v_gene: TRBV4-2
d_gene: -
abundance: once
CDR3aa: CASRGSVVSGNTIYF
CDR3nt: TGTGCCAGCAGGGGCAGTGTGGTCTCTGGAAACACCATATATTTT

j_gene: TRBJ1-1
v_gene: TRBV10-3
d_gene: -
abundance: -
CDR3aa: CAAGVATEAFF
CDR3nt: TGTGCCGCGGGGGTGGCGACTGAAGCTTTCTTT

j_gene: TRBJ1-1
v_gene: TRBV28
d_gene: -
abundance: -
CDR3aa: CASSYRRGLGIAEAFF
CDR3nt: TGTGCCAGCAGCTATCGGCGGGGGTTAGGGATCGCTGAAGCTTTCTTT

j_gene: TRBJ2-7
v_gene: TRBV5-1
d_gene: TRBD2
abundance: -
CDR3aa: CASRVSSGGLISYEQYF
CDR3nt: TGCGCCTCCCGGGTGTCTAGCGGGGGCCTTATATCCTACGAGCAGTACTTC

j_gene: TRBJ1-2
v_gene: TRBV18
d_gene: TRBD1
abundance: -
CDR3aa: CATAGQGAANYGYTF
CDR3nt: TGTGCCACCGCTGGACAGGGGGCGGCCAACTATGGCTACACCTTC

j_gene: TRBJ1-5
v_gene: TRBV4-2
d_gene: TRBD1
abundance: -
CDR3aa: CASSQVSGQGHQPQHF
CDR3nt: TGTGCCAGCAGCCAAGTCTCGGGACAGGGCCATCAGCCCCAGCATTTT